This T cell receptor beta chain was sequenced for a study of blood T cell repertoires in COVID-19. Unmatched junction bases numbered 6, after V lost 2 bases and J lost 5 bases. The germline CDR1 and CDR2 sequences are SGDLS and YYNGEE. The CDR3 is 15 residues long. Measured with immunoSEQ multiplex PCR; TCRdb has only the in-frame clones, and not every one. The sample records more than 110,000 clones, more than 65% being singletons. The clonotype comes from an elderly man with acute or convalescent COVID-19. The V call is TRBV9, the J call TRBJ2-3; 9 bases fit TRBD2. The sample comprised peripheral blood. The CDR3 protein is CASSVGVAGVDTQYF. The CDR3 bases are TGTGCCAGCAGCGTGGGGGTAGCGGGGGTAGATACGCAGTATTTT.